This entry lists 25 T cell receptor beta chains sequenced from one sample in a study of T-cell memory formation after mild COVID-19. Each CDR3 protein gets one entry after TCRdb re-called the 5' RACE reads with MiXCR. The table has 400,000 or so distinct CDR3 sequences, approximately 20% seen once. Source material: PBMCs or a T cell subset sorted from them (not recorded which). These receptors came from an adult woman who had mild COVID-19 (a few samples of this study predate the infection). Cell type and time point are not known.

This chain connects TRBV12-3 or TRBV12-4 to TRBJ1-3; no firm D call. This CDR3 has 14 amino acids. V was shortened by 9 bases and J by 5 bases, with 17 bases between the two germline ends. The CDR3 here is CASSHSQSRNTIYF. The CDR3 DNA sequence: TGTGCCAGTTCCCATTCTCAGAGTAGAAACACCATATATTTT.

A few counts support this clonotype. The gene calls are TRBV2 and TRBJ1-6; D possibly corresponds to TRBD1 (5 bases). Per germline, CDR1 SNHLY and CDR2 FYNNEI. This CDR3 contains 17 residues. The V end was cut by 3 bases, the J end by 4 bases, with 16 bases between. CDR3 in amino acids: CASSELNTGAYNSPLHF. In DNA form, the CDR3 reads TGTGCCAGCAGTGAGTTGAACACAGGCGCTTATAATTCACCCCTCCACTTT. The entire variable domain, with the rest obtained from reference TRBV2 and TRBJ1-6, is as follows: EPEVTQTPSHQVTQMGQEVILRCVPISNHLYFYWYRQILGQKVEFLVSFYNNEISEKSEIFDDQFSVERPDGSNFTLKIRSTKLEDSAMYFCASSELNTGAYNSPLHFGNGTRLTVT.

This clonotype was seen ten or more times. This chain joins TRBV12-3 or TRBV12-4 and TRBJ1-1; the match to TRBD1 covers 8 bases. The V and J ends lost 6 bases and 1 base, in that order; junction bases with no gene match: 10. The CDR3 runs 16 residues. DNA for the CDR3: TGTGCCAGCAGACTAGGGACAGGCGCCAAGAACACTGAAGCTTTCTTT. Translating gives CASRLGTGAKNTEAFF.

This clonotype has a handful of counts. For the CDR3, the DNA is TGTGCCAGCAGCCCCCTCTACGGGAATGAGCAGTTCTTC. Amino acids: CASSPLYGNEQFF. The V and J genes are TRBV7-2 and TRBJ2-1; D is uncertain. Germline V gives CDR1 SGHTA, CDR2 FQGNSA. The CDR3 spans 13 residues. Trimming took off 5 bases at V and 7 bases at J, with 12 bases between the two ends.

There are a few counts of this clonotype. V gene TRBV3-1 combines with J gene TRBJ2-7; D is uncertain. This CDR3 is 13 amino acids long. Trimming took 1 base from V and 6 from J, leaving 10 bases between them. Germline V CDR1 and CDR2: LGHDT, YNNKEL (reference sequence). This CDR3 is CASSQVLSFEQYF. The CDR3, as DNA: TGTGCCAGCAGCCAAGTACTCAGCTTCGAGCAGTACTTC.

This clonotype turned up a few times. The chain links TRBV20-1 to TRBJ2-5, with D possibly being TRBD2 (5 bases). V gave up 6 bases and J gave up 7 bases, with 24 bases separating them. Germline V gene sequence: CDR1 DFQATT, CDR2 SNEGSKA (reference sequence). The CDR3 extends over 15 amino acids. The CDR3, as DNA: TGCAGTGCAACTTTTGGGCTAGCCCTCTTAGGGACCCAGTACTTC. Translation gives CSATFGLALLGTQYF.

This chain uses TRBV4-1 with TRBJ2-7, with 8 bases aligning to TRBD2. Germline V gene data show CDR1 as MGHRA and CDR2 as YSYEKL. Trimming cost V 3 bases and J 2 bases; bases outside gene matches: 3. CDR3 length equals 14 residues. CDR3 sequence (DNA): TGCGCCAGCAGCCACCGGGAGGGTACCTACGAGCAGTACTTC. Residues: CASSHREGTYEQYF.

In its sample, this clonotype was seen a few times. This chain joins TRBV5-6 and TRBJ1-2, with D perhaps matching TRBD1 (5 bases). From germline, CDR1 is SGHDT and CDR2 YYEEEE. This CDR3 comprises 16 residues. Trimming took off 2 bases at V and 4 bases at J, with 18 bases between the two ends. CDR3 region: CASSLSGGSTVYGYTF. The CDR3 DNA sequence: TGTGCCAGCAGCTTATCCGGGGGATCTACTGTCTATGGCTACACCTTC.

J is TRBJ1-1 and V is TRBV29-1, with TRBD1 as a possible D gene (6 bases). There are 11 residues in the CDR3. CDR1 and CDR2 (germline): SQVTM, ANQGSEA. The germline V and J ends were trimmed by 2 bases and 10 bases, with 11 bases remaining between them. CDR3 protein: CSVEQGKIAFF. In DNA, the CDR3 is TGCAGCGTTGAACAGGGGAAGATAGCTTTCTTT. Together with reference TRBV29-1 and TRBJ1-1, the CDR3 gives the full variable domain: SAVISQKPSRDICQRGTSLTIQCQVDSQVTMMFWYRQQPGQSLTLIATANQGSEATYESGFVIDKFPISRPNLTFSTLTVSNMSPEDSSIYLCSVEQGKIAFFGQGTRLTVV.

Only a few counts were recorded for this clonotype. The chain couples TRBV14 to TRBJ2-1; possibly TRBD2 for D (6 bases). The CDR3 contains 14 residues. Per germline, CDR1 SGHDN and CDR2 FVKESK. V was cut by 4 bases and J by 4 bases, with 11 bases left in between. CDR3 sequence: CASSRAGRYNEQFF. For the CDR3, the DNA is TGTGCCAGCAGCCGGGCAGGGAGGTACAATGAGCAGTTCTTC.

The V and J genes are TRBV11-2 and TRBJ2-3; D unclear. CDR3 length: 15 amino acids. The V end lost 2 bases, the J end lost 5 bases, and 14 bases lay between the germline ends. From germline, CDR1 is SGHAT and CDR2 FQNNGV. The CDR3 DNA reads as TGTGCCAGCAGCTTAAGTATCTATAATAGAGATACGCAGTATTTT. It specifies CASSLSIYNRDTQYF.

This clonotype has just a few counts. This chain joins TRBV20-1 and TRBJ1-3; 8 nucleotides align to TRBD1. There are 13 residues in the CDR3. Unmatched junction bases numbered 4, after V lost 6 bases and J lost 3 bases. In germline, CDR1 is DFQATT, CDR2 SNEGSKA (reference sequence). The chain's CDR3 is CSALGQGGNTIYF. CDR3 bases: TGCAGTGCCCTAGGACAGGGTGGAAACACCATATATTTT.

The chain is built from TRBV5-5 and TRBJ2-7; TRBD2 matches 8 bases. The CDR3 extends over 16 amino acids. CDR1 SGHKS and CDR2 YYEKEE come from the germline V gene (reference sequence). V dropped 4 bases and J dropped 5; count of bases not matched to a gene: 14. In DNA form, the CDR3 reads TGTGCCAGCAGCCTTCTGACTCTAGCGGGCTCGGACGAGCAGTACTTC. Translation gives CASSLLTLAGSDEQYF.

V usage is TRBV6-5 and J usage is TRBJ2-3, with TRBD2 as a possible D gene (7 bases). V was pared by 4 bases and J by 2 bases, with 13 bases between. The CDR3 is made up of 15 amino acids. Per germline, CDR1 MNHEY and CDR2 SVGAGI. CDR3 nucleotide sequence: TGTGCCAGCAGTTGGCAGCGGGGACACACAGATACGCAGTATTTT. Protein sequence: CASSWQRGHTDTQYF.

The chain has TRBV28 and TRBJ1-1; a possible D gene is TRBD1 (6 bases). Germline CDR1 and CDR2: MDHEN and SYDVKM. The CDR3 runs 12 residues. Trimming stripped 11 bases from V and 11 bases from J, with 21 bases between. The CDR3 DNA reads TGTGCCTCTTCTCAAGGGGGTTATGGGGCTTTCTTT. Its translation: CASSQGGYGAFF.

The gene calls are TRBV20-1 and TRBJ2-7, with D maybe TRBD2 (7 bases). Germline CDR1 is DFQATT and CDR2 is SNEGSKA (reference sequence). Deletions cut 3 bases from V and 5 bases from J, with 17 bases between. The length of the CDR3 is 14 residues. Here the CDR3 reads CSARGAGVRHEQYF. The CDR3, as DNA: TGCAGTGCTAGGGGGGCGGGGGTGCGTCACGAGCAGTACTTC.

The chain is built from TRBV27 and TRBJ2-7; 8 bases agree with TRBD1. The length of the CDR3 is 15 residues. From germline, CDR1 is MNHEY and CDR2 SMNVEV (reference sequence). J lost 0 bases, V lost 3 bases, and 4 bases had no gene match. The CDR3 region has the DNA TGTGCCAGCAGTTTTCTCGGGACAGGCTCCTACGAGCAGTACTTC. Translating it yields CASSFLGTGSYEQYF.

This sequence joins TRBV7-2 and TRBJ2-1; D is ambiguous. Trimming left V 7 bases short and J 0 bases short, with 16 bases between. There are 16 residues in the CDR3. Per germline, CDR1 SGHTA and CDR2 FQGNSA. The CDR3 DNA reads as TGTGCCAGCATCCCCACGGGCGGAAGCTCCTACAATGAGCAGTTCTTC. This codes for CASIPTGGSSYNEQFF.

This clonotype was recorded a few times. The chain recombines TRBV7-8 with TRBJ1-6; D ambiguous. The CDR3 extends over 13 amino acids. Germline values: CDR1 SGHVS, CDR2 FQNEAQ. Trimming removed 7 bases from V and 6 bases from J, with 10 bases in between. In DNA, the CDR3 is TGTGCCAGCACCTCCAGTGTTAATTCACCCCTCCACTTT. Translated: CASTSSVNSPLHF.

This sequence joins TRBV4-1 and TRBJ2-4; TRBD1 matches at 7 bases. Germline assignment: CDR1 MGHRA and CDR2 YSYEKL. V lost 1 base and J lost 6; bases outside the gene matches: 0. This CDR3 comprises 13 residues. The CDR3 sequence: CASSQGQGNIQYF. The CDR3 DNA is TGCGCCAGCAGCCAAGGACAGGGAAACATTCAGTACTTC.

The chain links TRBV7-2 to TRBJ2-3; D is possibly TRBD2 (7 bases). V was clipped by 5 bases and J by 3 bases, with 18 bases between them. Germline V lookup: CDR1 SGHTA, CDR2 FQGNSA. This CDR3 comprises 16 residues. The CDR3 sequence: CASSLGGALRTDTQYF. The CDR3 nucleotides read TGTGCCAGCAGCCTGGGGGGGGCCTTGCGAACAGATACGCAGTATTTT.

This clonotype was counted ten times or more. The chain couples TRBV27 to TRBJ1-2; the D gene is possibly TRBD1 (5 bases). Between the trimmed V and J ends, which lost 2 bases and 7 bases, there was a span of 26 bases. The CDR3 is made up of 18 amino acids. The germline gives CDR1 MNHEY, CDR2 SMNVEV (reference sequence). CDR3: CASSLNPWDRRRGGGYTF. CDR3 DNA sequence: TGTGCCAGCAGTTTAAACCCCTGGGACCGCCGGAGGGGTGGTGGCTACACCTTC.

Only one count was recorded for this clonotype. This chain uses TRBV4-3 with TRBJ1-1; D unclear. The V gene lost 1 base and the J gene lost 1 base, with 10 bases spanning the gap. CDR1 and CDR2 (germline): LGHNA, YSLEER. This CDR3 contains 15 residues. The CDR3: CASSQGRHWNTEAFF. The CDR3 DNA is TGCGCCAGCAGCCAAGGAAGACACTGGAACACTGAAGCTTTCTTT.

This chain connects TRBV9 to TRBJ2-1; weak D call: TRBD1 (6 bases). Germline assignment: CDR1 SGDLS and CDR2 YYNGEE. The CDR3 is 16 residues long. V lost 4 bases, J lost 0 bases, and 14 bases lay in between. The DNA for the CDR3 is TGTGCCAGCAGCCCTATCACAGGGAGCTCCTACAATGAGCAGTTCTTC. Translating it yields CASSPITGSSYNEQFF.

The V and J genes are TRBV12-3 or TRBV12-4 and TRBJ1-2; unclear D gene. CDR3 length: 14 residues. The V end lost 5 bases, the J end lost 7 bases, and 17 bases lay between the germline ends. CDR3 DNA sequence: TGTGCCAGCAGTGTACCGGGGAGTAGGACTGGCTACACCTTC. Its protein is CASSVPGSRTGYTF.